One and the same sample provided the 8 T cell receptor beta chains below, sequenced in a study of beta chain features in type 1 diabetes. Reverse transcription of all isolated RNA meant that expressed TCRB transcripts were sequenced. The method was immunoSEQ multiplex PCR; TCRdb's version includes in-frame clones alone and lacks a portion of them. In the table there are 310,000 or so clones, 7% to 9% of which are singletons. The sample taken for sequencing was central memory CD4+ T cells from blood. The receptor source for this set is a woman younger than 35 in good health.

This clone was picked up a small number of times. V and J are TRBV7-3 and TRBJ2-7; 9 positions match TRBD1. With 5 bases clipped from V and 2 bases from J, the junction kept 4 bases outside the gene matches. This CDR3 contains 14 residues. Germline-derived CDR1 and CDR2 are SGHTA and FQGTGA. The CDR3 nucleotides read TGTGCCAGCAGCCCAGGACAGGGGCCCTACGAGCAGTACTTC. This codes for CASSPGQGPYEQYF.

The chain carries TRBV11-3 and TRBJ2-4; no firm D call. The CDR3 sequence is 17 residues long. Germline V lookup: CDR1 SGHNT, CDR2 YENEEA. V was cut by 2 bases and J by 0 bases, with 14 bases left in between. The CDR3 coding sequence is TGTGCCAGCAGCTTAATTCCACCAGCTATAGCCAAAAACATTCAGTACTTC. Translated: CASSLIPPAIAKNIQYF. Full variable domain (missing parts from reference TRBV11-3 and TRBJ2-4): EAGVVQSPRYKIIEKKQPVAFWCNPISGHNTLYWYLQNLGQGPELLIRYENEEAVDDSQLPKDRFSAERLKGVDSTLKIQPAELGDSAVYLCASSLIPPAIAKNIQYFGAGTRLSVL.

In DNA, the CDR3 is TGTGCCATCAGTGGAATGGAGCTAGCGGGAGGCACCGGGGAGCTGTTTTTT. Translating gives CAISGMELAGGTGELFF. The genes are TRBV10-3 and TRBJ2-2; TRBD2 matches 11 bases. The CDR3 is made up of 17 amino acids. V trimming: 4 bases; J trimming: 4 bases; junction bases outside the gene matches: 8. Germline V gives CDR1 ENHRY, CDR2 SYGVKD.

Of note for this clone: A single base separates this from a much larger clone, so it may be a read error. Other nucleotide sequences in the sample specify the same CDR3. The V call is TRBV7-9, the J call TRBJ2-1, with D maybe TRBD1 (5 bases). Germline CDR1 and CDR2: SEHNR and FQNEAQ (reference sequence). This CDR3 spans 14 amino acids. The germline V and J ends were trimmed by 2 bases and 1 base, with 6 bases remaining between them. The CDR3 sequence: CASSLQGSYNEQFF. CDR3 coding DNA: TGTGCCAGCAGCTTACAGGGTTCCTACAATGAGCAGTTCTTC.

This clone was counted a few times. V and J are TRBV7-3 and TRBJ2-3; 7 nucleotides align to TRBD2. V was clipped by 2 bases and J by 6 bases; unmatched bases: 5. The germline gives CDR1 SGHTA, CDR2 FQGTGA. The CDR3 sequence is 14 residues long. The CDR3 coding sequence is TGTGCCAGCAGCTTAGGACTAGATGGGGATACGCAGTATTTT. It specifies CASSLGLDGDTQYF.

The table lists this clone with many counts. The chain links TRBV15 to TRBJ2-3; 9 nucleotides match TRBD2. This CDR3 contains 15 residues. The V and J ends lost 3 bases and 6 bases, in that order; junction bases with no gene match: 7. CDR1 and CDR2 from the germline V gene are LNHNV and YYDKDF (reference sequence). The CDR3 DNA is TGTGCCACCAGCAGTCAGCGCGGACTAGCGGATACGCAGTATTTT. This gives the protein CATSSQRGLADTQYF.

This clone was detected a few times. The chain is built from TRBV28 and TRBJ1-3; no definite D call. CDR3 length equals 14 residues. Per the germline V gene, CDR1 is MDHEN and CDR2 is SYDVKM. V was clipped by 5 bases and J by 4 bases, with 12 bases between them. CDR3 coding DNA: TGTGCCAGCAGTGCCGGGGTTGGCGGAAACACCATATATTTT. Protein sequence: CASSAGVGGNTIYF. Full variable domain (rest looked up from reference TRBV28 and TRBJ1-3): DVKVTQSSRYLVKRTGEKVFLECVQDMDHENMFWYRQDPGLGLRLIYFSYDVKMKEKGDIPEGYSVSREKKERFSLILESASTNQTSMYLCASSAGVGGNTIYFGEGSWLTVV.

The chain recombines TRBV15 with TRBJ2-7; no reliable D call. The V gene lost 0 bases and the J gene lost 5 bases, with 5 bases spanning the gap. The CDR3 sequence is 12 residues long. Germline lookup yields CDR1 LNHNV and CDR2 YYDKDF (reference sequence). This CDR3 reads CATSRDNDEQYF. The DNA for the CDR3 is TGTGCCACCAGCAGAGATAACGACGAGCAGTACTTC.